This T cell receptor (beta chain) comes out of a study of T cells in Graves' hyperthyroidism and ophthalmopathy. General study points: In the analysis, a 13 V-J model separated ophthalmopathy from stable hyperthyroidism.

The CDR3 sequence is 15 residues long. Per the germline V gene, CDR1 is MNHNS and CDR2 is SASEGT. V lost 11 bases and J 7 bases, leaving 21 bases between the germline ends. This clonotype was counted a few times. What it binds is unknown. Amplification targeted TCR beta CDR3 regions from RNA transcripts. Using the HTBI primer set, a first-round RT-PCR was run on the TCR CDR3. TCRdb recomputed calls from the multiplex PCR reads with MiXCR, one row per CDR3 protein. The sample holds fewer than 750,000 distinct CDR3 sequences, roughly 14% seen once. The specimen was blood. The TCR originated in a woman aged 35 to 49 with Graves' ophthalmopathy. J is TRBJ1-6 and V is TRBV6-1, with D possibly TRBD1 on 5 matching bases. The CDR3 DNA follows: TGTGCCGCAAGGGCGGGAGGGGCTCTCAATTCACCCCTCCACTTT. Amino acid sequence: CAARAGGALNSPLHF.